This T cell receptor (beta chain) was sequenced in a study of tumor and adjacent non-tumor tissue in lung cancer (dated by TCRdb to the late 2010s). Background for the entire study: Patients with adenocarcinoma (approximately 11), squamous cell carcinoma (2) and small cell lung cancer (1) were included in the cohort. A few dozen paired specimens, one tumor and one normal lung sample per patient, were profiled by TCRbeta CDR3 sequencing. A total of fewer than 150 million productive TCRbeta reads were generated by sequencing, corresponding to an average of around 4 million reads per sample. The study compared bulk TCRbeta repertoires from lung tumor tissue and matched distant non-tumor lung tissue of approximately 14 lung cancer patients. The approximately 15 patients were aged roughly 31 to 80 years, included 10 men and 5 women, and had TNM stage I to III disease.

Taken from the germline V gene, the CDR1 and CDR2 loops are SGHDT and YYEEEE. Reading from cysteine to phenylalanine, the CDR3 counts 12 amino acids. The only DNA kept is the CDR3, 36 bases in frame from the first base. V is shortened by 4 bases, J by 2 bases, and the region joining them spans 4 bases. RNA was isolated from bulk, unsorted tissue, and RNA quality was assessed with a NanoDrop ND-1000 and an Agilent 2100. Newly diagnosed lung cancer patients without prior chemotherapy who had been admitted for thoracic surgery in China between August and November 2014 were enrolled as donors. The study excluded patients who had received radiotherapy or chemotherapy before or who had another cancer at the same time. Surgical tissue pieces of about 1-2.3 cm3 were preserved in RNAlater solution and were kept at -80 degrees C until use. Study-wide conclusions, independent of this receptor: TCR diversity was significantly higher in younger patients, and greater tumor TCR diversity was associated with shorter overall survival and shorter disease-free survival. Neither the sequencing platform nor unique molecular identifiers are mentioned in the methods. Tumor tissue showed significantly higher TCR diversity (inverse Simpson) than normal lung tissue, at about 400 vs 150 (P = 0.0075, Mann-Whitney U test). In normal lung, the top 100 clones accounted for a significantly larger cumulative share of the repertoire than in tumor tissue. With only about 16 patients in the cohort, the authors noted that larger samples and more detailed clinical data are needed. Peripheral blood was not sequenced, so blood TCRbeta repertoires were not examined in the lung cancer patients of the study.

On this clonotype: Its target antigen remains unknown. A much larger clone differs by one base, so this may be a read error.

The receptor library was made with multiplex PCR. Sequencing relied on an Illumina HiSeq 2500. Following protocols modified from ARM-PCR, the researchers constructed TCRbeta libraries through three rounds of nested PCR with primers (Table S4). PCR products of 200-500 bp were gel-excised and purified with the QIAquick gel extraction kit before sequencing. The original pipeline was this. Reads were cleaned using Trimmomatic, were merged into complete CDR3 sequences using FLASH, and were assigned to V(D)J germline segments using MiTCR. Clonal diversity was calculated as the inverse Simpson's index using VDJtools. A read counted as productive if the sequence was in-frame and lacked a premature stop codon. Using fastp at Q25 and MiXCR, TCRdb reprocessed the public reads and kept productive beta chains. Each CDR3 protein gets just one entry, which takes the most common genes and DNA from the rows behind it. These V and J calls derive from TCRdb rather than the authors' analysis. The sample records around 79,000 distinct CDR3 sequences, around 77% of which are singletons. Around 9.6% of the sample is taken by the ten largest.

This receptor chain uses TRBV5-6 and TRBJ1-5; no D gene call is confident. Specimen: lung tumor tissue. The receptor comes from a woman aged 40 to 50 with non-small cell lung cancer. The CDR3 region: CASSIGNQPQHF. The base sequence is TGTGCCAGCAGCATCGGCAATCAGCCCCAGCATTTT.